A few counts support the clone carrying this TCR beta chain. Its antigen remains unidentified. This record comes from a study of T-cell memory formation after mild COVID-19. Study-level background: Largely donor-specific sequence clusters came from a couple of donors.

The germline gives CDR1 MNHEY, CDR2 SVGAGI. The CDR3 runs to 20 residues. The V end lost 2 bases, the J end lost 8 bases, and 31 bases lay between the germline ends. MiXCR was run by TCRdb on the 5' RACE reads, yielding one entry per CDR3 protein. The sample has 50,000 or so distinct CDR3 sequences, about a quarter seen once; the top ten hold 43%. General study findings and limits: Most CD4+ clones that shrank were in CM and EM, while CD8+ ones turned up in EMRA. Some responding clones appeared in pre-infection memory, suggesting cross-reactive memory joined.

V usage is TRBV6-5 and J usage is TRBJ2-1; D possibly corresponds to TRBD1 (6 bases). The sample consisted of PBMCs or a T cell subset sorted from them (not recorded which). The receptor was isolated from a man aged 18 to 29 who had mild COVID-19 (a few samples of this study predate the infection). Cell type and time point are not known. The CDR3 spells CASSYKWDPGTRASSYEQFF. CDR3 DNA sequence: TGTGCCAGCAGTTACAAGTGGGACCCCGGGACAAGGGCTTCATCCTATGAGCAGTTCTTC.